The clone carrying this T cell receptor beta chain was seen only a few times. The antigen is undetermined. This sample was taken from a study of blood T cells in healthy people across ages. Approximately 10 milliliters was the volume of peripheral blood drawn from each donor. PBMCs, at least 6 million per sample, were isolated. Total RNA was extracted at no less than 6 micrograms per sample. The use of a sample-barcoded 5' primer and a J-beta primer mix characterized a second PCR of 7 to 11 cycles. A single record per CDR3 protein comes from TCRdb applying MiXCR to the 5' RACE reads. The sample shows 1.5 million to 2 million distinct CDR3 sequences, roughly 49% of them seen only once. Study conclusions and caveats: Donors of long life had a larger count of naive CD4+ cells and greater diversity than aged donors.

Sample: blood. This TCR came from a woman between 40 and 50 years old in good health.

CDR3 nucleotide sequence: TGTGCCAGCAGCTTAGGAGGGACAGTGGGCGAGCAGTACTTC. It translates to CASSLGGTVGEQYF. This chain connects TRBV7-2 to TRBJ2-7; 7 bases are a match to TRBD1. CDR3 length equals 14 residues. Germline values: CDR1 SGHTA, CDR2 FQGNSA. Losses at the gene ends were 1 base for V and 6 bases for J; bases not matched to a gene: 6.